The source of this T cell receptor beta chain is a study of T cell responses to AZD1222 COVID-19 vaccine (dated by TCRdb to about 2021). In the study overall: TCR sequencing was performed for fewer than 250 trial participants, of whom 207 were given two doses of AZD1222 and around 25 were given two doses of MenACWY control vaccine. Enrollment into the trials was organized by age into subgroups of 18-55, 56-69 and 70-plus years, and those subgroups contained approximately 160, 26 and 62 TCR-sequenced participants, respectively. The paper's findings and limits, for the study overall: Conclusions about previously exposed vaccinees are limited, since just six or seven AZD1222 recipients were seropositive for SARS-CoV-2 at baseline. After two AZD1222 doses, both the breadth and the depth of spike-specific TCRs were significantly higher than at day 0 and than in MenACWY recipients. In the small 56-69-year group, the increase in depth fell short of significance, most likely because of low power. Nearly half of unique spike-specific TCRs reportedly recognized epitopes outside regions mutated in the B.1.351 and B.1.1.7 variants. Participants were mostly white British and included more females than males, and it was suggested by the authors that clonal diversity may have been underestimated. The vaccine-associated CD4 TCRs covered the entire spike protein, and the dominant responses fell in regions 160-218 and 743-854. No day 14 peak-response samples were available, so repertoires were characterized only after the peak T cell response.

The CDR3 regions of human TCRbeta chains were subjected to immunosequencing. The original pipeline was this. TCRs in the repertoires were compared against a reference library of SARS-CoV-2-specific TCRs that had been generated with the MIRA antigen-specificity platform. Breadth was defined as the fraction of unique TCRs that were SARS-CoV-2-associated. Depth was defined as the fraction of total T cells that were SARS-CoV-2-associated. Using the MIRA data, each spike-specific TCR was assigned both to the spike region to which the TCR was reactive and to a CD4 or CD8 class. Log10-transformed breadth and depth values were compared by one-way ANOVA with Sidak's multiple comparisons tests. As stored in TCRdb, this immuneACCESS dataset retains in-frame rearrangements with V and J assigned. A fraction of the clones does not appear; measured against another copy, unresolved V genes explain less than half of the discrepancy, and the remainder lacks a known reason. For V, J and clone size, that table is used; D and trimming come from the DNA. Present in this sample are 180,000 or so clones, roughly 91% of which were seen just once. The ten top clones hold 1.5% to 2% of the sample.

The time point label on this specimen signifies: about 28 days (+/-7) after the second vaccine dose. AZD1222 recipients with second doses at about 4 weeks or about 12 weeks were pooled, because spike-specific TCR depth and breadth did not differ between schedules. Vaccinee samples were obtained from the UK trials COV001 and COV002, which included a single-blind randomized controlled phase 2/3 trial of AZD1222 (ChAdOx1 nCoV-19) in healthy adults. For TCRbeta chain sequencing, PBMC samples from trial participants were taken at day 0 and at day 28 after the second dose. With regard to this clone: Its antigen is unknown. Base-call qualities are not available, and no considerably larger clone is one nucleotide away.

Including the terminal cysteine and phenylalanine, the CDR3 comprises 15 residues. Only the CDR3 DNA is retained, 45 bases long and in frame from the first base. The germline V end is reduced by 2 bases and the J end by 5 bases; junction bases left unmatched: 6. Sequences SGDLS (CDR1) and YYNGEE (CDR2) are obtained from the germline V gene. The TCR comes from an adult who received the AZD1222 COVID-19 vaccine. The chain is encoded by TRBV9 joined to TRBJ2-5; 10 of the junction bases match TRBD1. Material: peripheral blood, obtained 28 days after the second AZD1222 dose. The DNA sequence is TGTGCCAGCAGCGTGGGGACAGGGGAAGTTGAGACCCAGTACTTC. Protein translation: CASSVGTGEVETQYF.